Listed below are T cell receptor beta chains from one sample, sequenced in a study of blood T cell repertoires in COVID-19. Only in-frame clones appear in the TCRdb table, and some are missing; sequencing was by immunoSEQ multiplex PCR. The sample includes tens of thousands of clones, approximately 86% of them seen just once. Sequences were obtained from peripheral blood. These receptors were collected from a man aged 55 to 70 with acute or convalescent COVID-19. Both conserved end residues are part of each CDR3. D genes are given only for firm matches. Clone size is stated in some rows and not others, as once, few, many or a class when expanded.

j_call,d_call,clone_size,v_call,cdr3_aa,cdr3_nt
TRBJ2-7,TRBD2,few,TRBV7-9,CASSQPGRATSGSSYEQYF,TGTGCCAGCAGCCAGCCCGGACGGGCGACTAGCGGGAGCTCCTACGAGCAGTACTTC
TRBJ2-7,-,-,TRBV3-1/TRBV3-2,CASSQVQGIYEQYF,TGTGCCAGCAGCCAAGTACAGGGCATCTACGAGCAGTACTTC
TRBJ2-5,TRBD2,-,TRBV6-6,CASSYGGRYQETQYF,TGTGCCAGCAGTTACGGCGGGAGGTACCAAGAGACCCAGTACTTC
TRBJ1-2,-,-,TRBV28,CASSLALINYGYTF,TGTGCCAGCAGCCTAGCTCTTATAAACTATGGCTACACCTTC
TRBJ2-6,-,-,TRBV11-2,CASTFQAGANVLTF,TGTGCCAGCACCTTTCAGGCTGGGGCCAACGTCCTGACTTTC
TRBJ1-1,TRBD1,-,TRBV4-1,CASSHPGQGNTEAFF,TGCGCCAGCAGCCACCCCGGACAGGGCAACACTGAAGCTTTCTTT
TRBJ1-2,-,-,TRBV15,CATSVGLPRGYTF,TGTGCCACCAGCGTGGGACTCCCCCGTGGCTACACCTTC
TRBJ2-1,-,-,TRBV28,CASSLWGVEQFF,TGTGCCAGCAGTTTATGGGGAGTAGAGCAGTTCTTC
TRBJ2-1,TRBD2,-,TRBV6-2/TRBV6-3,CASSKLAGEGNEQFF,TGTGCCAGCAGTAAACTAGCGGGAGAGGGCAATGAGCAGTTCTTC
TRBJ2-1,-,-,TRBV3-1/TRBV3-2,CASSQEFPLGGGPRNEQFF,TGTGCCAGCAGCCAAGAGTTCCCTTTAGGAGGAGGGCCGAGGAATGAGCAGTTCTTC
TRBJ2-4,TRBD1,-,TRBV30,CAWSIGDRDIQYF,TGTGCCTGGAGTATTGGGGACAGAGACATTCAGTACTTC
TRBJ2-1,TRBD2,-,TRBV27,CASTPGEGLGYNEQFF,TGTGCCAGCACGCCGGGCGAGGGACTAGGGTACAATGAGCAGTTCTTC
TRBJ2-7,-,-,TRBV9,CASSEGGGRPYEQYF,TGTGCCAGCAGCGAGGGGGGCGGGAGACCCTACGAGCAGTACTTC
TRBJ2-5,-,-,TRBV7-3,CASSLTSGREGTQYF,TGTGCCAGCAGCTTAACTAGCGGTCGTGAGGGGACCCAGTACTTC
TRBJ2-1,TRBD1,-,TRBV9,CASSVGTGVNHEQFF,TGTGCCAGCAGCGTAGGGACAGGGGTGAACCATGAGCAGTTCTTC
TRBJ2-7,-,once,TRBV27,CASSLYPGAGYEQYF,TGTGCCAGCAGTTTATACCCGGGAGCAGGGTACGAGCAGTACTTC
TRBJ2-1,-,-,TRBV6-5,CASSFRRESEQFF,TGTGCCAGCAGTTTTCGCAGGGAATCTGAGCAGTTCTTC
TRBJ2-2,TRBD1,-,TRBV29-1,CSVEDLGQGVPGELFF,TGCAGCGTTGAAGATCTGGGACAGGGAGTACCCGGGGAGCTGTTTTTT
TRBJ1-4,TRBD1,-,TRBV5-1,CASSRDRASTNEKLFF,TGCGCCAGCAGCCGGGACAGGGCTTCAACTAATGAAAAACTGTTTTTT
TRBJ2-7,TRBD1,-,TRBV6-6,CASSYRDRGGEQYF,TGTGCCAGCAGTTACCGGGACAGGGGGGGCGAGCAGTACTTC
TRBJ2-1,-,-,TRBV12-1,CASSFEDVSGRAKKNEQFF,TGTGCCAGCAGCTTCGAAGACGTTAGCGGGAGGGCCAAGAAGAATGAGCAGTTCTTC
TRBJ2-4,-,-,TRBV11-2,CASSLGLAGNIQYF,TGTGCCAGCAGCTTAGGGCTCGCCGGGAACATTCAGTACTTC